What follows are 5 T cell receptor beta chains derived from one specimen sequenced in a study of T-cell memory formation after mild COVID-19. MiXCR, run by TCRdb on the 5' RACE reads, gives a single entry per CDR3 protein. The repertoire holds more than 300,000 distinct CDR3 sequences, with approximately 15% as singletons. Source material: PBMCs or a T cell subset sorted from them (not recorded which). These receptors were collected from a man aged 18 to 30 who had mild COVID-19 (a few samples of this study predate the infection). Cell type and time point are not known.

The V call is TRBV10-1, the J call TRBJ1-3, with D tentatively TRBD1 (5 bases). Germline-derived CDR1 and CDR2 are WNHNN and SYGVQD (reference sequence). The CDR3 loop spans 11 amino acids. The V end was cut by 8 bases, the J end by 11 bases, with 13 bases between. CDR3 coding DNA: TGCGCCAGCCGACGGGGGGACCCCATATATTTT. Encoded protein: CASRRGDPIYF.

The chain uses TRBV28 and TRBJ2-7; D is perhaps TRBD1 (6 bases). The CDR3 has 14 amino acids. V dropped 4 bases and J dropped 3 bases, with 13 bases sitting between them. CDR1 and CDR2 from the germline V gene are MDHEN and SYDVKM. CDR3 DNA: TGTGCCAGCAGTTCTCGGACAGACTTCTACGAGCAGTACGTC. As protein: CASSSRTDFYEQYV.

The rearrangement uses TRBV7-6 and TRBJ2-3; 10 nucleotides line up with TRBD2. This CDR3 region has 17 residues. V was pared by 5 bases and J by 2 bases, with 10 bases of the junction left unmatched. Germline CDR1 is SGHVS and CDR2 is FNYEAQ. The CDR3 spells CASSRGGLAGDTDTQYF. In DNA, the CDR3 is TGTGCCAGCAGCCGCGGGGGGCTAGCGGGAGACACAGATACGCAGTATTTT.

The chain has TRBV10-3 and TRBJ2-7; D tentatively reads TRBD1 or TRBD2 (5 bases each). The germline CDR1 and CDR2 sequences are ENHRY and SYGVKD. CDR3 size: 13 residues. Trimming took 11 bases from V and 0 from J, leaving 14 bases between them. CDR3 amino acids: CARNRGSSYEQYV. The CDR3 DNA sequence: TGTGCCCGAAACCGGGGCAGCTCCTACGAGCAGTACGTC.

In its sample, this clonotype was seen a few times. The chain carries TRBV9 and TRBJ2-5, with a tentative D call TRBD1 (7 bases). V lost 3 bases and J lost 5, with 17 bases in between. Germline V lookup: CDR1 SGDLS, CDR2 YYNGEE. The length of the CDR3 is 15 residues. The CDR3 region is CASSASTGRRETQYF. DNA for the CDR3: TGTGCCAGCAGCGCTTCGACAGGGAGGCGGGAGACCCAGTACTTC.